The clone carrying this TCR beta chain was observed a handful of times. Its antigen remains unknown. This sample was taken from a study of T-cell reconstitution after alpha-beta-depleted transplantation in children. Study-level results: About two months after transplant, alpha-beta T cells reportedly came from several hundred expanded graft clones. Once a year had passed after transplant, T-cell counts and diversity came mostly from newly produced T cells.

TCRbeta library construction was performed incorporating unique molecular identifiers. TCRdb re-derived calls from the PCR reads in MiXCR, one entry per CDR3 protein. The table includes around 300,000 distinct CDR3 sequences, 10% detected once. The starting material was PBMCs, obtained before TCRalphabeta/CD19-depleted stem cell transplant. The sequence was collected from a boy under three years old with acute myeloid leukemia, due to receive a stem cell transplant.

The chain's CDR3 is CASSQPGVGANVLTF. CDR3 DNA: TGCGCCAGCAGCCAACCCGGGGTTGGGGCCAACGTCCTGACTTTC. The rearrangement joins TRBV4-3 to TRBJ2-6; tentatively, D is TRBD2 (5 bases). CDR1 is LGHNA, CDR2 YSLEER, per germline. This CDR3 has 15 residues. The V gene lost 2 bases and the J gene lost 3 bases, with 8 bases spanning the gap.